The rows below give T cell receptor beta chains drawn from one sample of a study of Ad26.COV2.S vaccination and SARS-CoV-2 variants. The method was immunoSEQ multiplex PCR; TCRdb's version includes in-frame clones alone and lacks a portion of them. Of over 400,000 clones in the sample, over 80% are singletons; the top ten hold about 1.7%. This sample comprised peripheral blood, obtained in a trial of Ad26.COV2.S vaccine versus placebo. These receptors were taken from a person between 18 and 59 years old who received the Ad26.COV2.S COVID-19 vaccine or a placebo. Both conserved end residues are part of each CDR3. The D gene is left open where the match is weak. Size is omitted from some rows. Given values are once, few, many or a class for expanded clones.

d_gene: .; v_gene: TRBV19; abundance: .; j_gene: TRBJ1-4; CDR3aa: CASSMGMASTNEKLFF; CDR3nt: TGTGCCAGTAGTATGGGGATGGCGTCAACTAATGAAAAACTGTTTTTT
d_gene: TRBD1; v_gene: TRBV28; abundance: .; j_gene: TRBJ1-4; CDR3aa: CASTGQLNEKLFF; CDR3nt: TGTGCCAGTACGGGACAGTTGAATGAAAAACTGTTTTTT
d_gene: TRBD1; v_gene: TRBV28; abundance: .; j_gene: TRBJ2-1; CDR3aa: CASSSRQGYNEQFF; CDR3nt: TGTGCCAGCAGTTCACGACAGGGCTACAATGAGCAGTTCTTC
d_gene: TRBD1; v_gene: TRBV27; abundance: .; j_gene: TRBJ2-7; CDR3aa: CASSRTGSLYEQYF; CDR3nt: TGTGCCAGCAGCCGGACAGGGTCTCTCTACGAGCAGTACTTC
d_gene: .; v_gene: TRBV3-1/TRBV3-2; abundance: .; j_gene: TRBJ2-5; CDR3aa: CASSQDPGMGETQYF; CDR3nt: TGTGCCAGCAGCCAAGATCCCGGCATGGGGGAGACCCAGTACTTC
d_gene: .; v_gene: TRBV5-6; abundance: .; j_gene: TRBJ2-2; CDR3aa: CASSQLRVTGELFF; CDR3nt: TGTGCCAGCAGCCAGCTCAGGGTAACCGGGGAGCTGTTTTTT
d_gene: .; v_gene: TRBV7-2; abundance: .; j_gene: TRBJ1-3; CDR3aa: CASSLGDGMGSGNTIYF; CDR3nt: TGTGCCAGCAGCTTAGGGGACGGGATGGGCTCTGGAAACACCATATATTTT
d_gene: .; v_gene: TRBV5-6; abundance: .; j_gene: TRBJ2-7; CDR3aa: CASSLVQNNYEQYF; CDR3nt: TGTGCCAGCAGCTTGGTCCAGAATAACTACGAGCAGTACTTC
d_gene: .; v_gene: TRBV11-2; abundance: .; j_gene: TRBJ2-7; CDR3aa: CASSLIYSSYEQYF; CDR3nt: TGTGCCAGCAGCTTAATCTACAGCTCCTACGAGCAGTACTTC
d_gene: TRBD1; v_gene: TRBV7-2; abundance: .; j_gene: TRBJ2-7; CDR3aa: CASSQTGGGTYEQYF; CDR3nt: TGTGCCAGCAGCCAGACAGGGGGGGGGACGTACGAGCAGTACTTC
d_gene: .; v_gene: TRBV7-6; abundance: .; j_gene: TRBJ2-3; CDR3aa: CASSFDAQGGDTQYF; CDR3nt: TGTGCCAGCAGCTTTGATGCTCAGGGGGGAGATACGCAGTATTTT
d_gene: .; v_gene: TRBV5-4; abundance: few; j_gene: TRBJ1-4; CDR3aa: CASSLGAEKLFF; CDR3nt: TGTGCCAGCAGCTTGGGGGCAGAAAAACTGTTTTTT
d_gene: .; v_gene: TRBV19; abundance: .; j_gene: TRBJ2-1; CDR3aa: CASSRLDTGNEQFF; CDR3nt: TGTGCCAGTAGCCGACTAGACACGGGGAATGAGCAGTTCTTC
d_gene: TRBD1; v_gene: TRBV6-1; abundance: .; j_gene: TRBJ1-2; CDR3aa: CASSDWAGGLYTF; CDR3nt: TGTGCCAGCAGTGATTGGGCAGGGGGCCTCTACACCTTC
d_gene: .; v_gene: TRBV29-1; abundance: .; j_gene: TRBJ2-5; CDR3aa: CSVEIRARETQYF; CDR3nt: TGCAGCGTTGAAATCAGGGCTAGGGAGACCCAGTACTTC
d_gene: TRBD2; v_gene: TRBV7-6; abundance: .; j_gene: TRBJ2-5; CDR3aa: CASTLRGGDQETQYF; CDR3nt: TGTGCCAGCACCCTACGCGGGGGGGATCAAGAGACCCAGTACTTC
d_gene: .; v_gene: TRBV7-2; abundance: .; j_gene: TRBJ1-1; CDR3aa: CASSPGSRALGTEAFF; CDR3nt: TGTGCCAGCAGCCCTGGGTCTCGTGCACTGGGCACTGAAGCTTTCTTT
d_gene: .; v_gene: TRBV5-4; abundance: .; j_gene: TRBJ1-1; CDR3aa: CASSYPLNTEAFF; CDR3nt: TGTGCCAGCAGCTACCCACTGAACACTGAAGCTTTCTTT